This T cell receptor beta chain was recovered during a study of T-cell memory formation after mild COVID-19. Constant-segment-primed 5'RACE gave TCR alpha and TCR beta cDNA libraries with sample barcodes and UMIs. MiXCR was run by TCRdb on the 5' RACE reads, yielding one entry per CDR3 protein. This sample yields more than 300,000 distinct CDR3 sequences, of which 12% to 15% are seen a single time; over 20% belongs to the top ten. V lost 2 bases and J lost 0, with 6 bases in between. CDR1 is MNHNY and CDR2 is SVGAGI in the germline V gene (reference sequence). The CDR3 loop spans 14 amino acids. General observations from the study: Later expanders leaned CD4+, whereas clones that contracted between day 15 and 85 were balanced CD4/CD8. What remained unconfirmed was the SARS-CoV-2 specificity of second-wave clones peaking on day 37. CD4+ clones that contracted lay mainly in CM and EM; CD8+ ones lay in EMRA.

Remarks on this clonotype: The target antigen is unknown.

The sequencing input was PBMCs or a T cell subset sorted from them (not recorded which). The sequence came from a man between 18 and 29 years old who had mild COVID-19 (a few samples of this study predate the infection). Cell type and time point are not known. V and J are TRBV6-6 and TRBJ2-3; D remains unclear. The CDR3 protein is CASSYVRSTDTQYF. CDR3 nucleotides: TGTGCCAGCAGTTACGTCCGAAGCACAGATACGCAGTATTTT.